This TCR beta chain was captured by sequencing in a study of metastatic and nonmetastatic thyroid tumors. Study-level information: The authors compared repertoires across blood and tumor or nodule tissue from malignant and benign thyroid patients. The study's findings and limits: Within blood and tumor, benign nodules reportedly had significantly lower TCR beta diversity than malignant thyroid tumors did.

The CDR3 consists of 15 residues. The germline CDR1 and CDR2 sequences are DFQATT and SNEGSKA (reference sequence). J was trimmed by 5 bases and V by 5 bases; bases with no gene match: 8. TCRdb reprocessed the PCR reads via MiXCR. The sample lists fewer than 35,000 clones, 20% to 25% occurring once. This clone occurred many times. Its antigen is not known. Among the patients, none had received any treatment before thyroid surgery. The genes are TRBV20-1 and TRBJ2-3, with 12 bases lining up with TRBD2. The TCR originated in a male donor with papillary thyroid cancer or a benign thyroid nodule (not recorded which). Some clones in this sample may be carry-over from other donors' samples. Sequenced sample: tumor tissue. CDR3 nucleotides: TGCAGTGCTCAAACTAGCGGGAGGAGAAAAGATACGCAGTATTTT. It specifies CSAQTSGRRKDTQYF.